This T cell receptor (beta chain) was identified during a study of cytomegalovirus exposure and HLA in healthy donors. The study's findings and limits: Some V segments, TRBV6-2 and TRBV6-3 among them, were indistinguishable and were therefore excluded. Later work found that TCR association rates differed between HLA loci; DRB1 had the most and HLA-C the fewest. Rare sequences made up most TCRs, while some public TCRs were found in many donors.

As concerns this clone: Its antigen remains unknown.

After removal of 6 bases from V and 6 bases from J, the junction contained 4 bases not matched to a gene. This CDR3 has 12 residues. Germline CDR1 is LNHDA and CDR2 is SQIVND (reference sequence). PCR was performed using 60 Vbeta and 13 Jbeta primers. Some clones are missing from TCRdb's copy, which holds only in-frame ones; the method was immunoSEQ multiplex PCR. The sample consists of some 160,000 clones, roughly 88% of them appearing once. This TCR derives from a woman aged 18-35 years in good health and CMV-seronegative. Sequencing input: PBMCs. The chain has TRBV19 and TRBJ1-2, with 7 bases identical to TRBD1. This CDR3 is CASRDRNDGYTF. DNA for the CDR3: TGTGCCAGTAGGGACAGGAATGATGGCTACACCTTC. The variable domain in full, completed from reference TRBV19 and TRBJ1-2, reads DGGITQSPKYLFRKEGQNVTLSCEQNLNHDAMYWYRQDPGQGLRLIYYSQIVNDFQKGDIAEGYSVSREKKESFPLTVTSAQKNPTAFYLCASRDRNDGYTFGSGTRLTVV.